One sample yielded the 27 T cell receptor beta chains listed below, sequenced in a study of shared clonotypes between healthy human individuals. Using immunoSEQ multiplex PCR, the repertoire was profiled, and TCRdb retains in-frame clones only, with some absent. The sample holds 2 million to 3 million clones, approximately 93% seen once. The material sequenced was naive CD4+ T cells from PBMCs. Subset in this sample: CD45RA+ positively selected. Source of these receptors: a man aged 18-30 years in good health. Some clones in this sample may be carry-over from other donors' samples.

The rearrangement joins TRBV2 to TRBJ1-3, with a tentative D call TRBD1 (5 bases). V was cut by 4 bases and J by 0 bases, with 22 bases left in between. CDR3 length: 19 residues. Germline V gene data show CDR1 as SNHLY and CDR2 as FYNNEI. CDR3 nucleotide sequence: TGTGCCAGCAGTGGTATGGTGGGACTCCCGGCCCCCTCTGGAAACACCATATATTTT. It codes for CASSGMVGLPAPSGNTIYF.

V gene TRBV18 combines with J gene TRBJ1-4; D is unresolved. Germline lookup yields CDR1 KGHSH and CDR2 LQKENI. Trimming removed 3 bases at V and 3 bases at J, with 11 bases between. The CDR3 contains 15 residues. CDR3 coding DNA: TGTGCCAGCTCACCGTCGAGGCTGCCTAATGAAAAACTGTTTTTT. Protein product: CASSPSRLPNEKLFF.

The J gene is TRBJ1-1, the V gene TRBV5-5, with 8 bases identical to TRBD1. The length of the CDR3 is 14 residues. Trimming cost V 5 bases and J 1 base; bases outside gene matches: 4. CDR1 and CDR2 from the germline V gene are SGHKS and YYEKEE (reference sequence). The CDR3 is CASSPGQENTEAFF. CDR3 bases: TGTGCCAGCAGTCCGGGACAGGAGAACACTGAAGCTTTCTTT.

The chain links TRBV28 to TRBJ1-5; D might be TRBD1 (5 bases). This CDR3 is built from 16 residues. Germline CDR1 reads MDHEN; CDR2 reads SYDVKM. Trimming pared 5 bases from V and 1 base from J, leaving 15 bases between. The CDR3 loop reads CASSRRQFRSNQPQHF. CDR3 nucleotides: TGTGCCAGCAGTCGTAGACAGTTTCGCAGCAATCAGCCCCAGCATTTT.

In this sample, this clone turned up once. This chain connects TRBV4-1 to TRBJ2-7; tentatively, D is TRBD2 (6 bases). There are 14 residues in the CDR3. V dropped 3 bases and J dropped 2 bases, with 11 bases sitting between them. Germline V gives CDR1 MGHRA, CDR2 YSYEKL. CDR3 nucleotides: TGCGCCAGCAGCCATCCCCGCGGGACCTACGAGCAGTACTTC. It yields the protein CASSHPRGTYEQYF.

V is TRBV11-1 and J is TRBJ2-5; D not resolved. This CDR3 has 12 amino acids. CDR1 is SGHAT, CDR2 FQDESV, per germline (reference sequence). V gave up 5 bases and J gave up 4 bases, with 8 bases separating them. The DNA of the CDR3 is TGTGCCAGCAGCCCAGAAGGAGAGACCCAGTACTTC. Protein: CASSPEGETQYF.

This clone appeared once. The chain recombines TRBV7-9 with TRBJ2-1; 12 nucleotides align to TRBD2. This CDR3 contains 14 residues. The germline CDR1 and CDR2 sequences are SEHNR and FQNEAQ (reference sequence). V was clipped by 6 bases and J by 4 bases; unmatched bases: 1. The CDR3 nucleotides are TGTGCCAGCAGGACTAGCGGGGGTTACAATGAGCAGTTCTTC. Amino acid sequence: CASRTSGGYNEQFF.

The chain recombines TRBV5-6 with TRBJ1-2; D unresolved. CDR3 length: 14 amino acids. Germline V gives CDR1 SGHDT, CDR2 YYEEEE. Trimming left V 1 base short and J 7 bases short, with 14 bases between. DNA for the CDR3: TGTGCCAGCAGCTTGTCGGTTCATACAAGTGGCTACACCTTC. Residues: CASSLSVHTSGYTF.

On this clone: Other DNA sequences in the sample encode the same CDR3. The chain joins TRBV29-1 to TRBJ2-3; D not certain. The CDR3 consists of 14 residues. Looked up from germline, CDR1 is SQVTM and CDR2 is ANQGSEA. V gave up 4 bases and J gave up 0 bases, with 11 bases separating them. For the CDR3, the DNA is TGCAGCGTTGTTGAGGTTGTCAGCACAGATACGCAGTATTTT. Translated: CSVVEVVSTDTQYF.

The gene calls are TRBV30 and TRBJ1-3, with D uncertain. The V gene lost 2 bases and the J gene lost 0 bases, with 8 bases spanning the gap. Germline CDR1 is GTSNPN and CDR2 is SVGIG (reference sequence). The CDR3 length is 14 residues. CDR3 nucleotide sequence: TGTGCCTGGAGTCGGGGATTCTCTGGAAACACCATATATTTT. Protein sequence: CAWSRGFSGNTIYF. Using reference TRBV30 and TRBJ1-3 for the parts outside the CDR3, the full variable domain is SQTIHQWPATLVQPVGSPLSLECTVEGTSNPNLYWYRQAAGRGLQLLFYSVGIGQISSEVPQNLSASRPQDRQFILSSKKLLLSDSGFYLCAWSRGFSGNTIYFGEGSWLTVV.

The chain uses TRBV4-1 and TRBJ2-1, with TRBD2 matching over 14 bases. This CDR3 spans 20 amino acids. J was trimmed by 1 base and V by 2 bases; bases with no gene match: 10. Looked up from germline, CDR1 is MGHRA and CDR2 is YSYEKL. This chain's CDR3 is CASSQTPTSGRGRSYNEQFF. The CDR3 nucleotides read TGCGCCAGCAGCCAAACGCCGACTAGCGGGAGGGGTAGATCCTACAATGAGCAGTTCTTC.

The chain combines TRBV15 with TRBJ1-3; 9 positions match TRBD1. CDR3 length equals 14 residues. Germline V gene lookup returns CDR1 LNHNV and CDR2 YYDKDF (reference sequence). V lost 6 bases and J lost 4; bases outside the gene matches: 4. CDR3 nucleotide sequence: TGTGCCACCAGACGGGACAGGGCCGGAAACACCATATATTTT. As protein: CATRRDRAGNTIYF.

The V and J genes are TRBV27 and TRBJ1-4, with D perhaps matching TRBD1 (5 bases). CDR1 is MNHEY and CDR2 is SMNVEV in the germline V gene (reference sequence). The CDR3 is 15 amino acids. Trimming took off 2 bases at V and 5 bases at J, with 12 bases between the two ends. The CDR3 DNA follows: TGTGCCAGCAGTTTAAACAGGCAAGCAAATGAAAAACTGTTTTTT. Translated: CASSLNRQANEKLFF.

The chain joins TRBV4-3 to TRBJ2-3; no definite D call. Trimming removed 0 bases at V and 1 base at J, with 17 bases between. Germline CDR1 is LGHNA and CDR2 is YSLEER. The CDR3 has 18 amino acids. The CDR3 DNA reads TGCGCCAGCAGCCAAGATCCCATAGGGTATCAAGGCACAGATACGCAGTATTTT. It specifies CASSQDPIGYQGTDTQYF.

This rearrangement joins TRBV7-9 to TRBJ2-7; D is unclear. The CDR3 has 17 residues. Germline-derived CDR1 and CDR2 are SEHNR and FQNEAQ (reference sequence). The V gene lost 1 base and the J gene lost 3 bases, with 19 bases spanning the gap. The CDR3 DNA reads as TGTGCCAGCAGCTTAGGGGTGGTGGGCAATCTAGTCTACGAGCAGTACTTC. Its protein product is CASSLGVVGNLVYEQYF.

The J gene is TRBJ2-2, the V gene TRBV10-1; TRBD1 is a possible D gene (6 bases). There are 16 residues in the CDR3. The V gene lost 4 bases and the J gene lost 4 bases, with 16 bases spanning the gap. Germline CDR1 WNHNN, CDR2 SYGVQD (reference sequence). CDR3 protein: CASSATRTALTGELFF. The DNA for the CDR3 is TGCGCCAGCAGTGCCACCAGGACAGCCCTCACCGGGGAGCTGTTTTTT.

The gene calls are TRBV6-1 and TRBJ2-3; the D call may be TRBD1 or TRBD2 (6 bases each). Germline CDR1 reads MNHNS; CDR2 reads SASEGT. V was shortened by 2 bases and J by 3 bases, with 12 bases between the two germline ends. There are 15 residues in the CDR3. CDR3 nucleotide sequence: TGTGCCAGCAGTGAATCAGGAGGGGGGACAGATACGCAGTATTTT. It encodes CASSESGGGTDTQYF.

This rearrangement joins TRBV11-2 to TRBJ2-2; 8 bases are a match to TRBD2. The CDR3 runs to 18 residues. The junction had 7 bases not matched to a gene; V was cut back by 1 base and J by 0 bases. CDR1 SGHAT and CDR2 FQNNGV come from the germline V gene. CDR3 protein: CASSLAGGRRPNTGELFF. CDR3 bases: TGTGCCAGCAGCTTAGCGGGAGGGAGAAGGCCGAACACCGGGGAGCTGTTTTTT.

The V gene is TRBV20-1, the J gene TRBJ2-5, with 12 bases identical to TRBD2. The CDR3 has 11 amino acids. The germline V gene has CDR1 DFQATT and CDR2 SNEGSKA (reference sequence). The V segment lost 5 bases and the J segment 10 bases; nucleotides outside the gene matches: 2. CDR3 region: CSAPTSGGQYF. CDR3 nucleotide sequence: TGCAGTGCTCCGACTAGCGGGGGCCAGTACTTC.

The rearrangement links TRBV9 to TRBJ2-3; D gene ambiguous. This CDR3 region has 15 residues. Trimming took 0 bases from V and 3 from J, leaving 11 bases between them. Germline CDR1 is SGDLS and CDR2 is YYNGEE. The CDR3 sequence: CASSVAGMGTDTQYF. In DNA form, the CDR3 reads TGTGCCAGCAGCGTAGCCGGCATGGGAACAGATACGCAGTATTTT.

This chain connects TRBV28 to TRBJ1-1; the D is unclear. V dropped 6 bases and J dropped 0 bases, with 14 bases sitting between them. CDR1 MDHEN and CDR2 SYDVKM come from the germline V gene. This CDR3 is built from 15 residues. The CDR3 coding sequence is TGTGCCAGCAGCGGCCCCCGGGGAATGAACACTGAAGCTTTCTTT. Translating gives CASSGPRGMNTEAFF.

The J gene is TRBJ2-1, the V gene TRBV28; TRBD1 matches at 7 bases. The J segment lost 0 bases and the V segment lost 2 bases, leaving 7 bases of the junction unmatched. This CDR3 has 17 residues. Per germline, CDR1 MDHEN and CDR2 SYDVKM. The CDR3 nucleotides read TGTGCCAGCAGTTTAGTTGAGGGGGCGAACTCCTACAATGAGCAGTTCTTC. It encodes CASSLVEGANSYNEQFF. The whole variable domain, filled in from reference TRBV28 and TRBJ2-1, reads DVKVTQSSRYLVKRTGEKVFLECVQDMDHENMFWYRQDPGLGLRLIYFSYDVKMKEKGDIPEGYSVSREKKERFSLILESASTNQTSMYLCASSLVEGANSYNEQFFGPGTRLTVL.

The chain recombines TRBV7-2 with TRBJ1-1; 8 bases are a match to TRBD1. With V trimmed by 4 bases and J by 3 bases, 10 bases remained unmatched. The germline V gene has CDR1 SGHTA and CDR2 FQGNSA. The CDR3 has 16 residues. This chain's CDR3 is CASSSGGRGQYTEAFF. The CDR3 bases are TGTGCCAGCAGCTCAGGCGGCAGGGGGCAGTACACTGAAGCTTTCTTT.

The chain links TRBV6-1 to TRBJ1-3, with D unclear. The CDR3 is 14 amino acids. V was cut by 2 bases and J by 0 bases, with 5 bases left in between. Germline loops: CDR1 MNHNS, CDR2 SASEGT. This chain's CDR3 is CASSENISGNTIYF. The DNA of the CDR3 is TGTGCCAGCAGTGAAAATATCTCTGGAAACACCATATATTTT.

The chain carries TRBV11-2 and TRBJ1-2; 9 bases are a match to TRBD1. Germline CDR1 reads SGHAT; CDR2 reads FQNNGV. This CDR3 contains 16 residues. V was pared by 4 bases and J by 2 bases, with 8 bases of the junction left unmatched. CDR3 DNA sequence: TGTGCCAGCAGCTCTAATCCGGGGACAGGGAACTATGGCTACACCTTC. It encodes CASSSNPGTGNYGYTF. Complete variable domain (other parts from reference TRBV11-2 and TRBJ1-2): EAGVAQSPRYKIIEKRQSVAFWCNPISGHATLYWYQQILGQGPKLLIQFQNNGVVDDSQLPKDRFSAERLKGVDSTLKIQPAKLEDSAVYLCASSSNPGTGNYGYTFGSGTRLTVV.

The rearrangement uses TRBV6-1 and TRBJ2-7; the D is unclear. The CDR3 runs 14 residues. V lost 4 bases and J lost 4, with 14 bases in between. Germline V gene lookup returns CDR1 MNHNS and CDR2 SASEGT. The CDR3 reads CASSVVGKGYEQYF. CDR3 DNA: TGTGCCAGCAGTGTGGTGGGTAAGGGTTACGAGCAGTACTTC.

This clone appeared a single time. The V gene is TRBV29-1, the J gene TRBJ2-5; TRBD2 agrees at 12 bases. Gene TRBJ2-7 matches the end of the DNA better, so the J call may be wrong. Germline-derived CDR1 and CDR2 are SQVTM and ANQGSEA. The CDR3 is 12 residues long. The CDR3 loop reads CSVGLAGYEQYF. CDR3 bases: TGCAGCGTAGGACTAGCGGGATACGAGCAGTACTTC.